The present entry profiles one T cell receptor beta chain with its context. Method: immunoSEQ multiplex PCR; TCRdb's copy keeps in-frame clones and lacks some. The sample records roughly 120,000 clones, approximately 89% being singletons. These data belong to a study of control samples from healthy donors and cancer patients. From germline, CDR1 is KGHSH and CDR2 LQKENI. Between the trimmed V and J ends, which lost 4 bases and 3 bases, there was a span of 7 bases. The CDR3 consists of 12 residues. This receptor was taken from a man aged 35 to 55 in good health. V is TRBV18 and J is TRBJ2-7; D is uncertain. The sample was blood. Here the CDR3 reads CASSLDRYEQYF. The CDR3 DNA reads TGTGCCAGCTCACTGGATCGCTACGAGCAGTACTTC.